One sample yielded the 30 T cell receptor beta chains listed below, sequenced in a study of beta chain features in type 1 diabetes. Sequenced material consisted of expressed TCRB transcripts (all of the isolated RNA was reverse transcribed). TCRdb keeps only in-frame clones here, not all; method: immunoSEQ multiplex PCR. The table includes over 650,000 clones, around an eighth detected once. Whole-study results and caveats: People with Type 1 diabetes carried modestly yet significantly shorter TCRB CDR3s in all four CD4+ subsets.

Their specific antigens are unknown. The sequencing input was naive CD4+ T cells from blood. The receptors originated from a man aged 18 to 30 with type 1 diabetes.

This clone was detected a few times. The genes are TRBV30 and TRBJ2-2; TRBD2 matches 10 bases. In germline, CDR1 is GTSNPN, CDR2 SVGIG (reference sequence). The CDR3 sequence is 14 residues long. V was clipped by 8 bases and J by 6 bases; unmatched bases: 9. The CDR3, as DNA: TGTGCCGGACCGCTAGCGGGGGCAGCCGGGGAGCTGTTTTTT. Translated, it gives CAGPLAGAAGELFF.

The gene calls are TRBV25-1 and TRBJ1-2, with D tentatively TRBD1 (6 bases). This CDR3 has 13 residues. The V end lost 8 bases, the J end lost 4 bases, and 14 bases lay between the germline ends. Germline V gives CDR1 MGHDK, CDR2 SYGVNS. The CDR3 loop is CASAPDSSYGYTF. In DNA form, the CDR3 reads TGTGCCAGCGCCCCGGACAGCTCCTATGGCTACACCTTC.

This chain uses TRBV10-3 with TRBJ1-1; tentatively, D is TRBD1 (6 bases). The CDR3 has 12 amino acids. V dropped 3 bases and J dropped 4 bases, with 6 bases sitting between them. The germline V gene encodes CDR1 ENHRY and CDR2 SYGVKD. The CDR3: CAISDRGTEAFF. The CDR3 DNA follows: TGTGCCATCAGTGACAGGGGCACTGAAGCTTTCTTT.

This clone was observed a few times. The V and J genes are TRBV7-9 and TRBJ2-5; no definite D call. Per the germline V gene, CDR1 is SEHNR and CDR2 is FQNEAQ (reference sequence). This CDR3 contains 12 residues. V was shortened by 1 base and J by 5 bases, with 5 bases between the two germline ends. The CDR3 bases are TGTGCCAGCAGCTTAGATACGGAGACCCAGTACTTC. Protein product: CASSLDTETQYF.

The chain uses TRBV14 and TRBJ1-5; 10 bases map to TRBD1. The V segment lost 4 bases and the J segment 3 bases; nucleotides outside the gene matches: 6. The CDR3 runs 16 residues. The germline CDR1 and CDR2 sequences are SGHDN and FVKESK. Here the CDR3 reads CASSLRTGGYNQPQHF. CDR3 DNA sequence: TGTGCCAGCAGCCTAAGGACAGGGGGATACAATCAGCCCCAGCATTTT.

This clone has just a few counts. The chain joins TRBV10-3 to TRBJ2-7, with 8 nucleotides matching TRBD2. The ends lost 10 bases at V and 0 bases at J; junction bases unmatched: 8. Germline V gene data show CDR1 as ENHRY and CDR2 as SYGVKD. The CDR3 totals 14 residues. This CDR3 is CATNAGTSSYEQYF. The CDR3 DNA sequence: TGTGCCACTAACGCCGGGACTAGCTCCTACGAGCAGTACTTC.

The chain uses TRBV7-9 and TRBJ2-1; 13 nucleotides match TRBD2. The J segment lost 1 base and the V segment lost 5 bases, leaving 5 bases of the junction unmatched. This CDR3 contains 17 residues. Germline V gene sequence: CDR1 SEHNR, CDR2 FQNEAQ (reference sequence). Written as DNA, the CDR3 is TGTGCCAGCAGCCCCCGACTAGCGGGAGGATCCTACAATGAGCAGTTCTTC. Residues: CASSPRLAGGSYNEQFF.

In its sample, this clone was seen a few times. In the same sample, other DNA sequences code for this CDR3. The chain uses TRBV5-4 and TRBJ2-3; D not resolved. CDR1 is SGHNT and CDR2 is YYREEE in the germline V gene (reference sequence). This CDR3 region has 13 residues. The ends were cut back, 0 bases at V and 1 base at J, with 3 bases in the middle. The CDR3 loop reads CASSLGGTDTQYF. CDR3 nucleotides: TGTGCCAGCAGCTTGGGTGGCACAGATACGCAGTATTTT.

V gene TRBV7-6 combines with J gene TRBJ1-3; 7 bases match TRBD1. Germline V CDR1 and CDR2: SGHVS, FNYEAQ. CDR3 length: 15 residues. V was pared by 5 bases and J by 0 bases, with 4 bases of the junction left unmatched. The CDR3 reads CASSLDRDSGNTIYF. The CDR3 DNA reads as TGTGCCAGCAGCCTCGACAGGGACTCTGGAAACACCATATATTTT.

The V and J genes are TRBV5-6 and TRBJ2-7, with D perhaps assigned TRBD1 or TRBD2 (5 bases each). The V end was cut by 4 bases, the J end by 3 bases, with 14 bases between. Germline V gives CDR1 SGHDT, CDR2 YYEEEE. The CDR3 is 14 amino acids. CDR3 residues: CASSRRDGYYEQYF. DNA for the CDR3: TGTGCCAGCAGCCGCCGGGACGGCTACTACGAGCAGTACTTC.

This clone was seen a handful of times. The J gene is TRBJ2-1, the V gene TRBV15; a possible D gene is TRBD1 (7 bases). CDR3 size: 18 residues. The germline V gene has CDR1 LNHNV and CDR2 YYDKDF (reference sequence). V gave up 2 bases and J gave up 6 bases, with 23 bases separating them. CDR3 DNA sequence: TGTGCCACCAGCAGACCCTATGGCAGGAGGGGGCCGGGCAATGAGCAGTTCTTC. This sequence encodes CATSRPYGRRGPGNEQFF.

This chain links TRBV7-2 with TRBJ2-1; tentatively, D is TRBD2 (7 bases). The CDR3 is 13 residues long. Trimming removed 5 bases at V and 10 bases at J, with 15 bases between. Germline V gene data show CDR1 as SGHTA and CDR2 as FQGNSA. The CDR3 is CASSPGGLLEQFF. Here the CDR3 DNA reads TGTGCCAGCAGCCCCGGGGGGCTGTTGGAGCAGTTCTTC.

This clone turned up a few times. The J gene is TRBJ1-2, the V gene TRBV15; D perhaps matches TRBD1 (5 bases). The CDR3 consists of 13 residues. Trimming took off 7 bases at V and 8 bases at J, with 17 bases between the two ends. Germline CDR1 reads LNHNV; CDR2 reads YYDKDF (reference sequence). CDR3 nucleotides: TGTGCCACCACCCAGGGTAGTCCGGGGGGCTACACCTTC. It yields the protein CATTQGSPGGYTF.

The chain recombines TRBV13 with TRBJ1-2; TRBD1 matches at 10 bases. Germline lookup yields CDR1 PRHDT and CDR2 FYEKMQ (reference sequence). The CDR3 is 17 amino acids. V was pared by 2 bases and J by 5 bases, with 11 bases of the junction left unmatched. In DNA form, the CDR3 reads TGTGCCAGCAGCTTACGGCACCGGGACAGGGGAGGGTATGGCTACACCTTC. As protein: CASSLRHRDRGGYGYTF.

This clone was counted ten times or more. The rearrangement joins TRBV4-3 to TRBJ2-3; D assignment may be TRBD1 or TRBD2 (6 bases each). The length of the CDR3 is 15 residues. V lost 0 bases and J 5 bases, leaving 12 bases between the germline ends. From germline, CDR1 is LGHNA and CDR2 YSLEER. The DNA of the CDR3 is TGCGCCAGCAGCCAAGATGGAGGGGGACGAGATACGCAGTATTTT. This encodes CASSQDGGGRDTQYF.

The chain combines TRBV30 with TRBJ2-7; D not resolved. Germline V gene lookup returns CDR1 GTSNPN and CDR2 SVGIG (reference sequence). The CDR3 runs to 13 residues. Trimming pared 0 bases from V and 1 base from J, leaving 7 bases between. The CDR3 DNA reads TGTGCCTGGAGTGTCGGATTTTCCTACGAGCAGTACTTC. Amino acids: CAWSVGFSYEQYF.

This clone was detected a few times. Relative to the germline gene, one junction end is altered; a read error may explain this. V usage is TRBV7-7 and J usage is TRBJ2-1, with D unclear. There are 15 residues in the CDR3. Germline lookup yields CDR1 SSHAT and CDR2 FNYEAQ (reference sequence). DNA of the CDR3: TGTGCTAGCAGCTTTTACTTGAGCTCCTACAATGAGCAGTTCTTC. Translating it yields CASSFYLSSYNEQFF.

As to this clone: It may be a read error: a sequence one base away is much more abundant. This chain uses TRBV5-5 with TRBJ2-5; no clear D. The V gene's germline CDR1 is SGHKS and CDR2 YYEKEE (reference sequence). This CDR3 contains 10 residues. V was trimmed by 4 bases and J by 3 bases, leaving 1 base between them. The CDR3 DNA reads TGTGCCAGCAGCGAAGAGACCCAGTACTTC. This encodes CASSEETQYF.

A few counts support this clone. The V and J genes are TRBV29-1 and TRBJ2-3; D might be TRBD1 (6 bases). The CDR3 is 13 amino acids. Per the germline V gene, CDR1 is SQVTM and CDR2 is ANQGSEA. With 6 bases removed from V and 3 bases from J, the gap between germline ends came to 13 bases. Here the CDR3 DNA reads TGCAGCGTAGATGACAGGAGTACAGATACGCAGTATTTT. Translation: CSVDDRSTDTQYF.

This clone was recorded a few times. J is TRBJ1-2 and V is TRBV7-2; the D is unclear. The germline V gene has CDR1 SGHTA and CDR2 FQGNSA. CDR3 length: 16 amino acids. Trimming shortened V by 3 bases and J by 0 bases, and 14 bases separated the two germline ends. The CDR3 protein is CASSFQMGRSNYGYTF. DNA for the CDR3: TGTGCCAGCAGCTTCCAGATGGGGAGATCTAACTATGGCTACACCTTC.

This clone was counted between two and nine times. V usage is TRBV18 and J usage is TRBJ1-3; no definite D call. Trimming removed 2 bases from V and 0 bases from J, with 8 bases in between. The CDR3 is made up of 15 amino acids. The germline CDR1 and CDR2 sequences are KGHSH and LQKENI. CDR3 loop: CASSPTEVSGNTIYF. The CDR3 DNA follows: TGTGCCAGCTCACCAACGGAGGTCTCTGGAAACACCATATATTTT.

The chain uses TRBV25-1 and TRBJ1-2, with 12 bases matching TRBD1. Germline V CDR1 and CDR2: MGHDK, SYGVNS. Trimming cost V 3 bases and J 4 bases; bases outside gene matches: 6. The CDR3 covers 16 residues. The CDR3 coding sequence is TGTGCCAGCAGTGACGTCGGGACAGGGGGCGTCTATGGCTACACCTTC. This codes for CASSDVGTGGVYGYTF.

In its sample, this clone was seen a few times. V is TRBV6-4 and J is TRBJ2-1, with D perhaps matching TRBD2 (5 bases). This CDR3 has 13 amino acids. In germline, CDR1 is MRHNA, CDR2 SNTAGT. Trimming took 2 bases from V and 9 from J, leaving 11 bases between them. As DNA, the CDR3 is TGTGCCAGCAGTGACCCGTTTCGGGGTGAGCAGTTCTTC. It codes for CASSDPFRGEQFF.

The rearrangement joins TRBV18 to TRBJ2-5; 8 bases match TRBD1. The V gene's germline CDR1 is KGHSH and CDR2 LQKENI. The CDR3 extends over 14 amino acids. V shed 2 bases, J shed 2 bases, and the junction held 1 base outside the gene matches. In DNA, the CDR3 is TGTGCCAGCTCACCATACAGGGGGCAAGAGACCCAGTACTTC. Protein product: CASSPYRGQETQYF.

This clone appeared a few times. This chain connects TRBV18 to TRBJ2-7, with D perhaps assigned TRBD1 or TRBD2 (5 bases each). The CDR3 has 12 residues. Trimming pared 3 bases from V and 6 bases from J, leaving 9 bases between. Per the germline V gene, CDR1 is KGHSH and CDR2 is LQKENI. The CDR3 DNA reads TGTGCCAGCTCACCGGGACGGAGCGAGCAGTACTTC. This gives the protein CASSPGRSEQYF.

This clone was picked up a small number of times. The chain has TRBV30 and TRBJ1-2; D remains ambiguous. The germline V gene has CDR1 GTSNPN and CDR2 SVGIG (reference sequence). V lost 3 bases, J lost 7 bases, and 15 bases lay in between. The CDR3 totals 13 residues. DNA for the CDR3: TGTGCCTGGAGGGAAGGGATGATTGGTGGCTACACCTTC. This codes for CAWREGMIGGYTF. The full variable domain, in which reference TRBV30 and TRBJ1-2 provide the parts outside the CDR3, is SQTIHQWPATLVQPVGSPLSLECTVEGTSNPNLYWYRQAAGRGLQLLFYSVGIGQISSEVPQNLSASRPQDRQFILSSKKLLLSDSGFYLCAWREGMIGGYTFGSGTRLTVV.

The chain recombines TRBV6-7 with TRBJ1-1; no firm D call. TRBV6-7 has ORF status, its function being uncertain. V was trimmed by 2 bases and J by 4 bases, leaving 8 bases between them. This CDR3 is built from 13 residues. The CDR3 DNA reads TGTGCCAGCAGTTACCCGGCGGGCACTGAAGCTTTCTTT. Translating gives CASSYPAGTEAFF.

The rearrangement links TRBV13 to TRBJ2-3; D perhaps matches TRBD2 (5 bases). The CDR3 length is 16 residues. V was shortened by 5 bases and J by 6 bases, with 21 bases between the two germline ends. Per germline, CDR1 PRHDT and CDR2 FYEKMQ (reference sequence). The CDR3 bases are TGTGCCAGCAGCCTAAGGACTGGGAGAGGTGGGGATACGCAGTATTTT. Its protein product is CASSLRTGRGGDTQYF.

This clone was counted between two and nine times. This chain links TRBV10-3 with TRBJ2-7; 9 positions agree with TRBD1. The V gene end was trimmed by 0 bases and the J gene end by 4 bases; junction bases not matched to a gene: 4. The CDR3 sequence is 15 residues long. Per germline, CDR1 ENHRY and CDR2 SYGVKD. This chain's CDR3 is CAISESTGGIYEQYF. CDR3 bases: TGTGCCATCAGTGAGTCGACAGGGGGAATATACGAGCAGTACTTC.

CDR3 bases: TGTGCCAGCTCACCAAGGAAGGATCAGCCCCAGCATTTT. As protein: CASSPRKDQPQHF. This chain uses TRBV18 with TRBJ1-5; D unresolved. Germline V CDR1 and CDR2: KGHSH, LQKENI. There are 13 residues in the CDR3. V dropped 2 bases and J dropped 5 bases, with 7 bases sitting between them.